The present T cell receptor beta chain was sequenced within a study of T cell responses to AZD1222 COVID-19 vaccine (dated by TCRdb to about 2021). For the study in its entirety: AZD1222 recipients given second doses at about 4 weeks or at about 12 weeks were pooled, since spike-specific TCR depth and breadth were not found to differ between the two schedules. A total of 230 to 250 trial participants underwent TCR sequencing, of whom 207 had received two doses of AZD1222 and about 25 had received two doses of the MenACWY control vaccine. Trial participants were enrolled by age into 18-55, 56-69 and 70-plus year subgroups, with approximately 160, 26 and 62 TCR-sequenced participants respectively.

What the work shows at the level of the full study, not this receptor alone: Reportedly, almost half of the unique spike-specific TCRs recognized epitopes lying outside the regions that are mutated in the B.1.351 and B.1.1.7 variants. Participants were mostly white British, with more females than males. The authors suggested clonal diversity may have been underestimated. CD4 TCRs associated with the vaccine covered the entire spike protein, and the dominant responses were in regions 160-218 and 743-854. Because no day 14 peak-response samples were available, repertoires were characterized only after the peak T cell response. After two AZD1222 doses, spike-specific TCR breadth and depth were significantly higher than at day 0 and than in MenACWY recipients. Conclusions about previously exposed vaccinees are limited, since just six AZD1222 recipients were seropositive for SARS-CoV-2 at baseline. The 56-69-year group was small, and its depth increase did not reach significance, likely because of low power.

The sample's time point label, decoded: baseline before first vaccination. Vaccinee samples were obtained from the UK trials COV001 and COV002, which included a single-blind randomized controlled phase 2/3 trial of AZD1222 (ChAdOx1 nCoV-19) in healthy adults. Trial participant PBMC samples were collected at day 0 and day 28 after the second dose for TCRbeta chain sequencing. The CDR3 regions of human TCRbeta chains were subjected to immunosequencing. As for the original processing: TCRs in the repertoires were compared against a reference library of SARS-CoV-2-specific TCRs that had been generated with the MIRA antigen-specificity platform. Breadth was defined as the fraction of unique TCRs that were SARS-CoV-2-associated, and depth was defined as the fraction of total T cells that were SARS-CoV-2-associated. Each spike-specific TCR was assigned to its reactive spike region and to a CD4 or CD8 class using the MIRA data. Log10-transformed breadth and depth values were compared by one-way ANOVA with Sidak's multiple comparisons tests. TCRdb's version of the immuneACCESS table is confined to in-frame rearrangements and falls short of the full clone set. An unresolved V gene accounts for under half of the shortfall where checked; the remainder is of unknown origin. That table gives V, J and clone size, and the DNA gave D and trimming. The sample table contains over 100,000 clones; only one count was recorded for roughly 89% of them. The leading ten clones occupy just under 6.5% of the sample.

Regarding this clone: Its binding antigen is unknown. Base qualities are not at hand, and no much larger clone is one base apart.

The germline ends are 13 bases apart after V is trimmed by 3 bases and J by 5 bases. Spanning cysteine to phenylalanine, the CDR3 consists of 15 amino acids. Solely the CDR3 DNA is kept, with 45 bases framed from the first base. CDR1 and CDR2 are drawn from the germline V gene: MDHEN, SYDVKM. The receptor was derived from an adult in good health. Rearrangement joined TRBV28 to TRBJ1-4; D gene: possibly TRBD1, on 5 matching bases. Sequenced material: peripheral blood, taken on day 0 of AZD1222 vaccination. In nucleotides, the sequence is TGTGCCAGCAGTTTTGGGGGGACGGAGAATGAAAAACTGTTTTTT. Its protein reads: CASSFGGTENEKLFF. Here the CDR3 is joined to the reference TRBV28 and TRBJ1-4 genes, and the full variable domain is: DVKVTQSSRYLVKRTGEKVFLECVQDMDHENMFWYRQDPGLGLRLIYFSYDVKMKEKGDIPEGYSVSREKKERFSLILESASTNQTSMYLCASSFGGTENEKLFFGSGTQLSVL.